This T cell receptor (beta chain) stems from a study of cytomegalovirus exposure and HLA in healthy donors. Study-wide results and limits: Most CMV-associated TCR beta chains appeared HLA-restricted in a later analysis.

This clone has just a few counts. The target antigen is unknown. Vbeta (60) and Jbeta (13) primers were used in the PCR. In the original workflow: In a later analysis, approximately 80 million unique TCR beta chains included roughly 11 million shared by two or more donors. Here immunoSEQ multiplex PCR was the method, and the copy in TCRdb shows in-frame clones only, minus some. The V and J calls and clone size were taken over from that table, and D and trimming were inferred from the DNA. This repertoire shows 110,000 or so clones, about 72% found once; its top ten account for more than 15%. The CDR3 covers 14 residues. Germline V gene data show CDR1 as SGHVS and CDR2 as FQNEAQ. V trimming: 3 bases; J trimming: 5 bases; junction bases outside the gene matches: 2.

The sample taken for sequencing was PBMCs. The TCR comes from a man aged 45-65 years in good health and CMV-seropositive. The chain carries TRBV7-8 and TRBJ1-2; 11 bases line up with TRBD1. CDR3 bases: TGTGCCAGCAGCTTGGGGACAGGGGGTTATGGCTACACCTTC. The encoded protein is CASSLGTGGYGYTF.